This is a list of T cell receptor beta chains from one sample in a study of OX40 agonist ivuxolimab in advanced cancers. The protocol was immunoSEQ multiplex PCR, while the TCRdb copy is restricted to in-frame clones and leaves out a portion. The data hold about 150,000 clones, with 90% to 95% observed a single time. The sequencing used CD4+ or CD8+ T cells sorted from blood, collected in a trial of the OX40 agonist ivuxolimab. The receptors here all came from an adult with an advanced solid tumor such as melanoma, head and neck, liver or kidney cancer. Both conserved end residues are part of each CDR3. The D gene is left open where the match is weak. Clone size is stated in some rows and not others, as once, few, many or a class when expanded.

TRBV5-1,-,-,TRBJ2-3,CASSLEPGPTDTQYF,TGCGCCAGCAGCTTGGAGCCAGGGCCCACAGATACGCAGTATTTT
TRBV7-3,-,-,TRBJ2-4,CASSSTGTSDIQYF,TGTGCCAGCAGCTCCACCGGGACGTCAGACATTCAGTACTTC
TRBV6-6,-,-,TRBJ1-5,CASCYAPGHSGQPQHF,TGTGCCAGCTGTTATGCTCCGGGACATTCCGGTCAGCCCCAGCATTTT
TRBV5-1,once,TRBD1,TRBJ2-6,CASSLMMGTGLGGANVLTF,TGCGCCAGCAGCTTGATGATGGGGACAGGCCTGGGTGGGGCCAACGTCCTGACTTTC
TRBV29-1,-,-,TRBJ1-3,CSVQTVSSGNTIYF,TGCAGCGTTCAGACCGTCTCCTCTGGAAACACCATATATTTT
TRBV29-1,-,-,TRBJ2-2,CSVSITNTGELFF,TGCAGCGTTTCTATTACGAACACCGGGGAGCTGTTTTTT
TRBV6-6,-,-,TRBJ2-7,CASSQQGSDEQYF,TGTGCCAGCAGTCAGCAGGGGTCCGACGAGCAGTACTTC
TRBV28,-,TRBD1,TRBJ1-5,CASSLITGAFNQPQHF,TGTGCCAGCAGTTTAATTACAGGGGCCTTCAATCAGCCCCAGCATTTT
TRBV7-2,once,TRBD1,TRBJ2-7,CASSFQGAKQYF,TGTGCCAGCAGCTTCCAGGGGGCCAAGCAGTACTTC
TRBV5-8,-,TRBD1,TRBJ2-7,CASSIFQRTGHTYEQYF,TGTGCCAGCAGCATATTTCAGAGGACAGGGCACACCTACGAGCAGTACTTC
TRBV6-5,-,-,TRBJ1-2,CASSEGRGNYGYTF,TGTGCCAGCAGTGAAGGGAGGGGAAACTATGGCTACACCTTC
TRBV7-2,-,TRBD2,TRBJ2-1,CASSSISGTYNEQFF,TGTGCCAGCAGCTCTATCAGCGGGACCTACAATGAGCAGTTCTTC
TRBV5-8,-,-,TRBJ2-7,CASSLNVGGEQYF,TGTGCCAGCAGCTTGAATGTTGGTGGGGAGCAGTACTTC
TRBV6-1,-,-,TRBJ1-1,CASSEAGYTEAFF,TGTGCCAGCAGCGAAGCGGGGTACACTGAAGCTTTCTTT
TRBV29-1,-,TRBD1,TRBJ1-5,CSVGLHRGFRVNQPQHF,TGCAGCGTTGGATTGCACAGGGGGTTTAGGGTAAATCAGCCCCAGCATTTT
TRBV6-7,-,-,TRBJ2-5,CASSWLNRETQYF,TGTGCCAGCAGTTGGCTTAACAGGGAGACCCAGTACTTC
TRBV7-2,once,TRBD1,TRBJ1-5,CASSRFGQGYQPQHF,TGTGCCAGCAGCCGGTTTGGACAGGGATATCAGCCCCAGCATTTT
TRBV7-2,-,TRBD1,TRBJ1-4,CASSLDRGGEKLFF,TGTGCCAGCAGCCTCGACAGGGGTGGGGAAAAACTGTTTTTT
TRBV7-2,-,-,TRBJ1-1,CASSPTGLNTEAFF,TGTGCCAGCAGCCCAACAGGGTTGAACACTGAAGCTTTCTTT
TRBV15,-,TRBD2,TRBJ2-5,CATSRDKTSGGKETQYF,TGTGCCACCAGCAGAGATAAGACTAGCGGGGGGAAAGAGACCCAGTACTTC
TRBV11-2,-,-,TRBJ1-2,CASSLDLVTGVGYGYTF,TGTGCCAGCAGCTTAGATTTGGTGACCGGGGTGGGCTATGGCTACACCTTC
TRBV6-5,few,TRBD1,TRBJ1-5,CASSSRTGGNQPQHF,TGTGCCAGCAGTTCTCGGACAGGGGGCAATCAGCCCCAGCATTTT
TRBV2,-,-,TRBJ2-7,CASSENGLLYEQYF,TGTGCCAGCAGTGAAAATGGACTCCTCTACGAGCAGTACTTC
TRBV6-1,-,-,TRBJ1-3,CASSLGGYSGNTIYF,TGTGCCAGCAGTTTGGGCGGATACTCTGGAAACACCATATATTTT
TRBV11-2,-,-,TRBJ1-1,CASSLAGAVEAFF,TGTGCCAGCAGCTTAGCGGGGGCAGTTGAAGCTTTCTTT
TRBV9,-,-,TRBJ1-2,CASSAPGGYTF,TGTGCCAGCAGCGCCCCCGGTGGCTACACCTTC
TRBV5-1,-,TRBD1,TRBJ1-1,CASSWAGQGNTEAFF,TGCGCCAGCAGCTGGGCGGGACAGGGGAACACTGAAGCTTTCTTT
TRBV5-1,once,-,TRBJ2-7,CASSLVEAAAYEQYF,TGCGCCAGCAGCTTGGTCGAGGCCGCAGCGTACGAGCAGTACTTC
TRBV6-6,-,TRBD1,TRBJ2-4,CASSRDRVGNIQYF,TGTGCCAGCAGCCGAGACAGGGTCGGGAACATTCAGTACTTC
TRBV21-1,few,-,TRBJ1-2,CASSKGPPGGAGGYTF,TGTGCCAGCAGCAAAGGTCCCCCTGGGGGAGCCGGCGGCTACACCTTC
TRBV19,-,-,TRBJ2-4,CASSWAGLAKNIQYF,TGTGCCAGTAGTTGGGCGGGACTAGCCAAAAACATTCAGTACTTC
TRBV19,few,-,TRBJ1-3,CASIAGAGNTIYF,TGTGCCAGTATTGCCGGGGCTGGAAACACCATATATTTT
TRBV6-6,-,TRBD2,TRBJ2-1,CASTGTSANYNEQFF,TGTGCCAGCACCGGGACTAGCGCCAATTACAATGAGCAGTTCTTC
TRBV9,-,TRBD1,TRBJ1-1,CASSVGPGGMNTEAFF,TGTGCCAGCAGCGTAGGTCCAGGGGGCATGAACACTGAAGCTTTCTTT
TRBV19,-,-,TRBJ2-1,CASSIPAPSTPYNEQFF,TGTGCCAGTAGTATACCGGCCCCCTCTACTCCCTACAATGAGCAGTTCTTC
TRBV6-1,few,TRBD1,TRBJ2-5,CASTLTGLETQYF,TGTGCCAGCACCCTGACAGGGCTCGAGACCCAGTACTTC
TRBV6-5,-,TRBD1,TRBJ2-1,CASSSTGGYNEQFF,TGTGCCAGCAGTTCGACAGGGGGATACAATGAGCAGTTCTTC
TRBV6-5,-,-,TRBJ1-2,CASSPRFGNYGYTF,TGTGCCAGCAGTCCCCGCTTCGGTAACTATGGCTACACCTTC
TRBV20-1,-,-,TRBJ1-2,CSAGDYGYTF,TGCAGTGCTGGGGATTACGGCTACACCTTC
TRBV7-3,-,-,TRBJ2-4,CASSKEGNIQYF,TGTGCCAGCAGTAAGGAGGGGAACATTCAGTACTTC
TRBV9,-,-,TRBJ1-1,CASSVGPVNTEAFF,TGTGCCAGCAGCGTAGGACCGGTGAACACTGAAGCTTTCTTT
TRBV7-6,-,TRBD2,TRBJ2-1,CASSSTSGAGYNEQFF,TGTGCCAGCAGCTCAACTAGCGGGGCTGGCTACAATGAGCAGTTCTTC
TRBV5-1,-,TRBD2,TRBJ2-5,CASSPPGGGYQETQYF,TGCGCCAGCAGCCCCCCTGGCGGGGGGTACCAAGAGACCCAGTACTTC
TRBV18,-,TRBD2,TRBJ2-1,CASSPRTSGTNNEQFF,TGTGCCAGCTCACCCCGAACTAGCGGGACTAACAATGAGCAGTTCTTC
TRBV6-5,-,-,TRBJ1-4,CASSYGGFNEKLFF,TGTGCCAGCAGTTACGGGGGGTTTAATGAAAAACTGTTTTTT
TRBV9,-,TRBD1,TRBJ1-2,CASSKSGQGSDGYTF,TGTGCCAGCAGCAAGTCCGGACAGGGTTCCGATGGCTACACCTTC
TRBV5-1,-,TRBD1,TRBJ1-2,CASSLGDRNYGYTF,TGCGCCAGCAGCTTGGGGGACAGGAACTATGGCTACACCTTC
TRBV5-4,-,TRBD1,TRBJ2-1,CASSRTGASYNEQFF,TGTGCCAGCAGCAGGACAGGGGCCTCCTACAATGAGCAGTTCTTC
TRBV6-5,once,TRBD1,TRBJ2-1,CASSYSWDRVGDEQFF,TGTGCCAGCAGTTACTCATGGGACAGGGTGGGAGATGAGCAGTTCTTC
TRBV6-6,-,-,TRBJ1-2,CASSYSGTNYGYTF,TGTGCCAGCAGTTACTCAGGGACTAACTATGGCTACACCTTC
TRBV7-2,-,-,TRBJ1-2,CASSPQAAVNYGYTF,TGTGCCAGCAGCCCTCAGGCAGCCGTCAACTATGGCTACACCTTC
TRBV28,-,-,TRBJ2-7,CASSLGGGSFPGEQYF,TGTGCCAGCAGTTTAGGTGGGGGGTCCTTCCCTGGTGAGCAGTACTTC
TRBV19,-,-,TRBJ2-7,CASSAGSYEQYF,TGTGCCAGTAGTGCAGGGTCCTACGAGCAGTACTTC
TRBV20-1,-,-,TRBJ1-3,CSANPGNTIYF,TGCAGTGCGAACCCTGGAAACACCATATATTTT
TRBV7-6,-,-,TRBJ1-6,CASSSRGLSPLHF,TGTGCCAGCAGCTCCCGGGGCTTGTCACCCCTCCACTTT